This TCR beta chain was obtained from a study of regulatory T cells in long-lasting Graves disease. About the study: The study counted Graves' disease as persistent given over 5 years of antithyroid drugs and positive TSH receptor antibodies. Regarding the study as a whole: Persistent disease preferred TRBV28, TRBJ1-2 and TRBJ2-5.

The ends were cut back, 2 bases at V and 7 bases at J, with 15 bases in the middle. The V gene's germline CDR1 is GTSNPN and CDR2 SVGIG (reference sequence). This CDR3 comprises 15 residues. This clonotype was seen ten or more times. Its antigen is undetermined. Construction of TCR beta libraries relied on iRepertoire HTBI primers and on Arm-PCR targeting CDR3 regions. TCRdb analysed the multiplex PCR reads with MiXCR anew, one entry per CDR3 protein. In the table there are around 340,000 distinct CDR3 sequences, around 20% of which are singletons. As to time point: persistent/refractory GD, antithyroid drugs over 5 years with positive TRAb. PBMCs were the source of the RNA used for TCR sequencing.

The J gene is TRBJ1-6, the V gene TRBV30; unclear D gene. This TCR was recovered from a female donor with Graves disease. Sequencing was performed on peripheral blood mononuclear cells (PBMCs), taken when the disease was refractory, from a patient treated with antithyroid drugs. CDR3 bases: TGTGCCTGGAGTTCTTTGAAGGCAATGAATTCACCCCTCCACTTT. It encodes CAWSSLKAMNSPLHF.